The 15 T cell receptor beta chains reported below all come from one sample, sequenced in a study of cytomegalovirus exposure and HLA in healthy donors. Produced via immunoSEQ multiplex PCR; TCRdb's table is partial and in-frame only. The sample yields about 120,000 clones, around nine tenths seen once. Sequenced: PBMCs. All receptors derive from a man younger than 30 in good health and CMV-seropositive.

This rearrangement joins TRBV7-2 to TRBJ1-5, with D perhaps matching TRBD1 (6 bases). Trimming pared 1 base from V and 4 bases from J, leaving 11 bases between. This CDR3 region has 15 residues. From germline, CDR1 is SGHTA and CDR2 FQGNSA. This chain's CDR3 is CASSLEQGLNQPQHF. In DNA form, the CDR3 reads TGTGCCAGCAGCTTAGAACAGGGCCTTAATCAGCCCCAGCATTTT.

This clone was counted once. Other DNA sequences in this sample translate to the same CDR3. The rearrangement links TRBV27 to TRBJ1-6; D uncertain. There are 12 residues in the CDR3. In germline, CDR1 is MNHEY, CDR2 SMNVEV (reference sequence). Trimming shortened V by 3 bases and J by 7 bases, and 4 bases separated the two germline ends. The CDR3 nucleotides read TGTGCCAGCAGTTTGCGCAATTCACCCCTCCACTTT. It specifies CASSLRNSPLHF.

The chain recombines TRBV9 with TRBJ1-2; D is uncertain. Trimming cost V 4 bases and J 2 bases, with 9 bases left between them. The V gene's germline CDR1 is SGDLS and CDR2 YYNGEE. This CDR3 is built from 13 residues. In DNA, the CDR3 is TGTGCCAGCAGCCCTCCGGGAAACTATGGCTACACCTTC. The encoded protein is CASSPPGNYGYTF.

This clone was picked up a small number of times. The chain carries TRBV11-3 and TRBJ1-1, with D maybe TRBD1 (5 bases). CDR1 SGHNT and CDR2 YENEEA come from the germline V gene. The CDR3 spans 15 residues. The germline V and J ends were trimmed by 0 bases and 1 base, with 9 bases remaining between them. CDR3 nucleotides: TGTGCCAGCAGCTTAGATGCCCAGGGGAACACTGAAGCTTTCTTT. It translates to CASSLDAQGNTEAFF. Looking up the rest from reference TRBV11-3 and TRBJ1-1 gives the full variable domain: EAGVVQSPRYKIIEKKQPVAFWCNPISGHNTLYWYLQNLGQGPELLIRYENEEAVDDSQLPKDRFSAERLKGVDSTLKIQPAELGDSAVYLCASSLDAQGNTEAFFGQGTRLTVV.

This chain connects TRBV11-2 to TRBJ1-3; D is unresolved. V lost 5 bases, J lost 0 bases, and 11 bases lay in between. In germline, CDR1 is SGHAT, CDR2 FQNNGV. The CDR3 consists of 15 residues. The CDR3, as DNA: TGTGCCAGCAGCCACCTAGAAAGCTCTGGAAACACCATATATTTT. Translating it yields CASSHLESSGNTIYF.

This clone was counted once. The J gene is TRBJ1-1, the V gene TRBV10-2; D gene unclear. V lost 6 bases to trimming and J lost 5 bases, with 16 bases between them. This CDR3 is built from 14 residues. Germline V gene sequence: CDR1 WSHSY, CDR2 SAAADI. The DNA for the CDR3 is TGCGCCAGCAGCCCCACGCGGGCTTGGACTGAAGCTTTCTTT. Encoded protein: CASSPTRAWTEAFF.

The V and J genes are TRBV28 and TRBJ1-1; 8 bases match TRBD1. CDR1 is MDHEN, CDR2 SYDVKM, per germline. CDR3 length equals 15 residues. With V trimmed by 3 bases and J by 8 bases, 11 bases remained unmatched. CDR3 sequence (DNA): TGTGCCAGCAGTTTCGGTTGGACAGGGCAGGCAGAAGCTTTCTTT. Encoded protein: CASSFGWTGQAEAFF.

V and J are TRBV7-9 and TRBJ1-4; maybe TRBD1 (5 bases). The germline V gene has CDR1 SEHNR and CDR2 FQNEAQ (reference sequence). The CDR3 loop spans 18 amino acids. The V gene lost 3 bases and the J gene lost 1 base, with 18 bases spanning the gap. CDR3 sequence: CASSFGTTRGGTNEKLFF. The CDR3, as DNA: TGTGCCAGCAGCTTCGGGACGACTAGGGGTGGAACTAATGAAAAACTGTTTTTT.

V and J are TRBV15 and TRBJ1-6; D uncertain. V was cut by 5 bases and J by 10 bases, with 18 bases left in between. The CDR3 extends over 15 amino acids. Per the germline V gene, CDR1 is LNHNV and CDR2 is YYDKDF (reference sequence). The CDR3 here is CATSPPPGLGSPLHF. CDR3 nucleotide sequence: TGTGCCACCAGCCCTCCCCCAGGACTGGGGTCACCCCTCCACTTT.

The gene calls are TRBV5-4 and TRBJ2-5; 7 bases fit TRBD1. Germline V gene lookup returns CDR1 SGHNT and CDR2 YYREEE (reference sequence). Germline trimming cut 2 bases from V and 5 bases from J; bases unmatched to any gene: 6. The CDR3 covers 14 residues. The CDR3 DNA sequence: TGTGCCAGCAGCTTAAAGGACAGGAGGGAGACCCAGTACTTC. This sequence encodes CASSLKDRRETQYF.

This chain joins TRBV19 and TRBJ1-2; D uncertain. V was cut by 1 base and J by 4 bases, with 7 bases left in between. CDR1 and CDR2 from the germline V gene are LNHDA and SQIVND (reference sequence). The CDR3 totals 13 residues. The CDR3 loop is CASSIGHLYGYTF. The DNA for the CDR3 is TGTGCCAGTAGTATAGGGCACCTCTATGGCTACACCTTC. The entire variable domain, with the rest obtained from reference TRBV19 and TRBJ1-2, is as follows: DGGITQSPKYLFRKEGQNVTLSCEQNLNHDAMYWYRQDPGQGLRLIYYSQIVNDFQKGDIAEGYSVSREKKESFPLTVTSAQKNPTAFYLCASSIGHLYGYTFGSGTRLTVV.

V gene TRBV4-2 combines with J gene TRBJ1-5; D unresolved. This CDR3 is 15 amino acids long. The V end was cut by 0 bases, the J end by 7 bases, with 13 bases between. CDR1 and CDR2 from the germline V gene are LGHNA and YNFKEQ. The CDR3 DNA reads TGTGCCAGCAGCCAAGATGGCACCCCTAGGCAGCCCCAGCATTTT. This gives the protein CASSQDGTPRQPQHF.

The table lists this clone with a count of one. This CDR3 reads CATGGERNQPQHF. The DNA of the CDR3 is TGTGCGACTGGAGGGGAACGCAATCAGCCCCAGCATTTT. This sequence joins TRBV2 and TRBJ1-5, with D tentatively TRBD1 (5 bases). The length of the CDR3 is 13 residues. CDR1 is SNHLY, CDR2 FYNNEI, per germline.

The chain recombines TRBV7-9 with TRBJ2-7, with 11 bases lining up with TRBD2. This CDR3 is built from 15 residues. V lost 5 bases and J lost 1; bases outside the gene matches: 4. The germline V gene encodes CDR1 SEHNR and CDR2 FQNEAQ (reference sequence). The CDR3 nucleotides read TGTGCCAGCAGCCCTCGACTAGCGGGGTCCTACGAGCAGTACTTC. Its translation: CASSPRLAGSYEQYF.

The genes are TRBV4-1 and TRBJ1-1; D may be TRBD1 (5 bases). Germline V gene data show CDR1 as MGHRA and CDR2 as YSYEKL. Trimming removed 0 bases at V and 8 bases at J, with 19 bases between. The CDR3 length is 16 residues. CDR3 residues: CASSQEPARGGPEAFF. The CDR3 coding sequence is TGCGCCAGCAGCCAAGAGCCTGCTCGGGGGGGTCCCGAAGCTTTCTTT.